The 21 T cell receptor beta chains below were found in one sample sequenced in a study of blood T cell repertoires in COVID-19. Here immunoSEQ multiplex PCR was the method, and the copy in TCRdb shows in-frame clones only, minus some. Seen here are 120,000 to 150,000 clones, about 86% observed once, and the top ten hold around 8.3%. Sequenced input: peripheral blood. All receptors come from a woman between 50 and 59 years old with active or convalescent COVID-19.

The CDR3 DNA follows: TGTGCCAGCAGTTACCAACTCAACACAGATACGCAGTATTTT. This encodes CASSYQLNTDTQYF. The chain combines TRBV6-2 or TRBV6-3 with TRBJ2-3; D call uncertain. CDR1 is MNHEY, CDR2 SVGEGT, per germline. V lost 2 bases and J lost 2, with 8 bases in between. The CDR3 length is 14 residues.

The chain recombines TRBV7-2 with TRBJ2-7; 10 nucleotides align to TRBD2. The junction had 3 bases not matched to a gene; V was cut back by 1 base and J by 3 bases. Germline V gives CDR1 SGHTA, CDR2 FQGNSA. This CDR3 is 15 amino acids long. Written as DNA, the CDR3 is TGTGCCAGCAGCTTAGGAGCGGGGGGGGACTACGAGCAGTACTTC. Amino acid sequence: CASSLGAGGDYEQYF.

The V and J genes are TRBV5-1 and TRBJ2-3; possibly TRBD1 for D (5 bases). Looked up from germline, CDR1 is SGHRS and CDR2 is YFSETQ. This CDR3 spans 17 amino acids. Trimming removed 0 bases at V and 0 bases at J, with 14 bases between. CDR3 in amino acids: CASSLVQGAPSTDTQYF. The CDR3 region has the DNA TGCGCCAGCAGCTTGGTACAAGGGGCGCCTAGCACAGATACGCAGTATTTT.

The rearrangement links TRBV20-1 to TRBJ1-1; the match to TRBD1 covers 8 bases. Looked up from germline, CDR1 is DFQATT and CDR2 is SNEGSKA (reference sequence). The CDR3 sequence is 15 residues long. With 3 bases clipped from V and 0 bases from J, the junction kept 6 bases outside the gene matches. The CDR3 sequence is CSASRQGPMNTEAFF. The DNA of the CDR3 is TGCAGTGCTAGTCGACAGGGGCCCATGAACACTGAAGCTTTCTTT.

This clone has just a few counts. The rearrangement links TRBV27 to TRBJ1-2, with 7 bases fitting TRBD1. CDR1 and CDR2 from the germline V gene are MNHEY and SMNVEV (reference sequence). V was clipped by 8 bases and J by 6 bases; unmatched bases: 6. The CDR3 totals 12 residues. The CDR3 sequence is CASGQVRDGYTF. As DNA, the CDR3 is TGTGCCAGCGGACAGGTTCGAGATGGCTACACCTTC.

This clone was seen more than once but under ten times. The V call is TRBV6-5, the J call TRBJ1-6; D is unclear. Trimming took off 11 bases at V and 7 bases at J, with 15 bases between the two ends. The CDR3 totals 13 residues. The germline CDR1 and CDR2 sequences are MNHEY and SVGAGI. CDR3 residues: CAVRGRGNSPLHF. The CDR3 coding sequence is TGTGCCGTCCGCGGCAGAGGGAATTCACCCCTCCACTTT.

The gene calls are TRBV4-2 and TRBJ2-1; D gene uncertain. V was pared by 3 bases and J by 0 bases, with 9 bases between. The CDR3 sequence is 15 residues long. CDR1 is LGHNA and CDR2 is YNFKEQ in the germline V gene. CDR3 sequence: CASSQVQSSYNEQFF. In DNA form, the CDR3 reads TGTGCCAGCAGCCAGGTACAGAGCTCCTACAATGAGCAGTTCTTC.

This sequence joins TRBV15 and TRBJ2-5; 7 bases agree with TRBD1. CDR1 and CDR2 from the germline V gene are LNHNV and YYDKDF (reference sequence). This CDR3 region has 14 residues. V shed 3 bases and J 5 bases; nucleotides not matched to a gene: 6. The CDR3 DNA reads as TGTGCCACCAGCAGGTCAGGGGGTCGGGAGACCCAGTACTTC. Translation gives CATSRSGGRETQYF.

The chain employs TRBV5-1 and TRBJ2-7; 8 bases map to TRBD1. The V gene's germline CDR1 is SGHRS and CDR2 YFSETQ. This CDR3 is 14 amino acids long. Trimming at V came to 3 bases and at J to 2 bases, leaving 4 bases not matched to a gene. CDR3 in amino acids: CASSSLGQAYEQYF. Here the CDR3 DNA reads TGCGCCAGCAGCTCCCTGGGACAGGCCTACGAGCAGTACTTC. The complete variable domain, with remaining parts taken from reference TRBV5-1 and TRBJ2-7, reads KAGVTQTPRYLIKTRGQQVTLSCSPISGHRSVSWYQQTPGQGLQFLFEYFSETQRNKGNFPGRFSGRQFSNSRSEMNVSTLELGDSALYLCASSSLGQAYEQYFGPGTRLTVT.

The gene calls are TRBV6-5 and TRBJ1-1; the D gene is possibly TRBD1 (6 bases). The CDR3 covers 16 residues. The V gene lost 0 bases and the J gene lost 5 bases, with 16 bases spanning the gap. CDR1 MNHEY and CDR2 SVGAGI come from the germline V gene. CDR3 nucleotides: TGTGCCAGCAGTTACTCACCACAGGGTGGATGGACTGAAGCTTTCTTT. Translated, it gives CASSYSPQGGWTEAFF.

The V gene is TRBV5-4, the J gene TRBJ1-3; 10 bases fit TRBD1. From germline, CDR1 is SGHNT and CDR2 YYREEE (reference sequence). The CDR3 contains 16 residues. J lost 4 bases, V lost 3 bases, and 7 bases had no gene match. Here the CDR3 reads CASSSRQGAGGNTIYF. CDR3 coding DNA: TGTGCCAGCAGCTCTCGACAGGGGGCAGGGGGAAACACCATATATTTT. Full variable domain (remainder filled in from reference TRBV5-4 and TRBJ1-3): ETGVTQSPTHLIKTRGQQVTLRCSSQSGHNTVSWYQQALGQGPQFIFQYYREEENGRGNFPPRFSGLQFPNYSSELNVNALELDDSALYLCASSSRQGAGGNTIYFGEGSWLTVV.

This chain links TRBV28 with TRBJ1-1; D is unresolved. V shed 5 bases and J shed 0 bases, with 13 bases lying between them. The CDR3 spans 15 residues. Germline V gene lookup returns CDR1 MDHEN and CDR2 SYDVKM. The chain's CDR3 is CASSSGDRMNTEAFF. CDR3 nucleotide sequence: TGTGCCAGCAGTAGCGGGGATAGAATGAACACTGAAGCTTTCTTT.

V usage is TRBV4-1 and J usage is TRBJ2-1; a possible D gene is TRBD1 (5 bases). Germline-derived CDR1 and CDR2 are MGHRA and YSYEKL. The V and J ends lost 1 base and 8 bases respectively, with 24 bases between them. This CDR3 has 18 amino acids. The CDR3, as DNA: TGCGCCAGCAGCCAAGTGACGAAGGTGGACAATAGGCCGTATGAGCAGTTCTTC. Residues: CASSQVTKVDNRPYEQFF.

V and J are TRBV7-9 and TRBJ1-4; D ambiguous. The CDR3 contains 14 residues. Trimming took 1 base from V and 8 from J, leaving 11 bases between them. Per germline, CDR1 SEHNR and CDR2 FQNEAQ (reference sequence). The CDR3, as DNA: TGTGCCAGCAGCTTAGGAGGAACCATGGAAAAACTGTTTTTT. Its protein is CASSLGGTMEKLFF.

This clone was observed a single time. The gene calls are TRBV6-5 and TRBJ1-6; TRBD1 agrees at 8 bases. V lost 5 bases, J lost 9 bases, and 6 bases stayed unmatched. The CDR3 runs 14 residues. Germline values: CDR1 MNHEY, CDR2 SVGAGI. CDR3 nucleotide sequence: TGTGCCAGCAGTCCCGACAGGGGAGGTTCACCCCTCCACTTT. It specifies CASSPDRGGSPLHF.

This clone appeared once. The rearrangement links TRBV18 to TRBJ2-2, with a weak D call TRBD1 (6 bases). CDR3 size: 17 residues. Trimming took off 2 bases at V and 6 bases at J, with 19 bases between the two ends. The germline CDR1 and CDR2 sequences are KGHSH and LQKENI. The CDR3 sequence: CASSPDVTGVIPGELFF. CDR3 sequence (DNA): TGTGCCAGCTCACCAGACGTGACAGGTGTGATTCCCGGGGAGCTGTTTTTT. The variable domain in full, with the rest retrieved from reference TRBV18 and TRBJ2-2, is NAGVMQNPRHLVRRRGQEARLRCSPMKGHSHVYWYRQLPEEGLKFMVYLQKENIIDESGMPKERFSAEFPKEGPSILRIQQVVRGDSAAYFCASSPDVTGVIPGELFFGEGSRLTVL.

In its sample, this clone was seen a few times. The V and J genes are TRBV28 and TRBJ2-3, with 7 bases fitting TRBD2. Germline CDR1 is MDHEN and CDR2 is SYDVKM. V lost 1 base to trimming and J lost 9 bases; unmatched junction nucleotides: 10. The CDR3 runs to 15 residues. This CDR3 is CASSLSNRGEVTQYF. Written as DNA, the CDR3 is TGTGCCAGCAGTTTATCGAACCGGGGGGAGGTGACGCAGTATTTT.

This clone was seen a single time. The chain recombines TRBV13 with TRBJ2-3; a possible D gene is TRBD2 (6 bases). The CDR3 runs 15 residues. V lost 4 bases and J 4 bases, leaving 15 bases between the germline ends. Germline assignment: CDR1 PRHDT and CDR2 FYEKMQ (reference sequence). The CDR3 DNA reads as TGTGCCAGCAGCTCAACACGACTAGTCCCAGATACGCAGTATTTT. Translated: CASSSTRLVPDTQYF.

This chain connects TRBV6-2 or TRBV6-3 to TRBJ2-2; the match to TRBD1 covers 7 bases. J was trimmed by 6 bases and V by 4 bases; bases with no gene match: 2. CDR3 length: 13 residues. Germline V gene sequence: CDR1 MNHEY, CDR2 SVGEGT. In DNA form, the CDR3 reads TGTGCCAGCAGTTCACAGGGGTCCGGGGAGCTGTTTTTT. Amino acids: CASSSQGSGELFF.

J is TRBJ1-6 and V is TRBV7-2; TRBD1 matches at 8 bases. CDR3 length equals 15 residues. V trimming: 2 bases; J trimming: 7 bases; junction bases outside the gene matches: 4. Germline CDR1 reads SGHTA; CDR2 reads FQGNSA. This CDR3 is CASSLQGAGNSPLHF. DNA of the CDR3: TGTGCCAGCAGCTTACAGGGGGCAGGGAATTCACCCCTCCACTTT.

V gene TRBV9 combines with J gene TRBJ1-1; D is perhaps TRBD1 (5 bases). The CDR3 totals 14 residues. V lost 0 bases and J 5 bases, leaving 11 bases between the germline ends. Looked up from germline, CDR1 is SGDLS and CDR2 is YYNGEE. DNA of the CDR3: TGTGCCAGCAGCGTAGCCGGGGGTAAGACTGAAGCTTTCTTT. It codes for CASSVAGGKTEAFF.